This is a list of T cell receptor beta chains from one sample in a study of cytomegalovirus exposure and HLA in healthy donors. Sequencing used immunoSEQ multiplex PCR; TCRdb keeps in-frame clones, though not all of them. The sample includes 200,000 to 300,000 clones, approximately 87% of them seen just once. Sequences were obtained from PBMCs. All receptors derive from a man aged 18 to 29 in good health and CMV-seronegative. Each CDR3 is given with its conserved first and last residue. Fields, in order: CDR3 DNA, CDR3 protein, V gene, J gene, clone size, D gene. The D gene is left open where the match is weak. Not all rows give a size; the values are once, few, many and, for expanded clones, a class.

cdr3_nt: TGTGCCAGCAGTGGACTCCTAGATGAGCAGTTCTTC
cdr3_aa: CASSGLLDEQFF
v_call: TRBV2
j_call: TRBJ2-1
clone_size: NA
d_call: NA

cdr3_nt: TGTGCCTGGAGTGTACTCCCACACACTGAAGCTTTCTTT
cdr3_aa: CAWSVLPHTEAFF
v_call: TRBV30
j_call: TRBJ1-1
clone_size: few
d_call: NA

cdr3_nt: TGTGCCAGCACTTACAGGGGACCTAATGAAAAACTGTTTTTT
cdr3_aa: CASTYRGPNEKLFF
v_call: TRBV27
j_call: TRBJ1-4
clone_size: NA
d_call: TRBD1

cdr3_nt: TGTGCCACCAGCAGAGAGAACAATCGAGGAGAGCAGTACTTC
cdr3_aa: CATSRENNRGEQYF
v_call: TRBV15
j_call: TRBJ2-7
clone_size: NA
d_call: NA

cdr3_nt: TGTGCCAGCAGCTCCCAGGACAGATACGAGCAGTACTTC
cdr3_aa: CASSSQDRYEQYF
v_call: TRBV5-4
j_call: TRBJ2-7
clone_size: NA
d_call: NA

cdr3_nt: TGTGCCTGGAGTGACCAGGGTGATCAGCCCCAGCATTTT
cdr3_aa: CAWSDQGDQPQHF
v_call: TRBV30
j_call: TRBJ1-5
clone_size: NA
d_call: NA

cdr3_nt: TGTGCCAGCAGCCAAGAGATTGCGGGGCTCGGCACCGGGGAGCTGTTTTTT
cdr3_aa: CASSQEIAGLGTGELFF
v_call: TRBV4-2
j_call: TRBJ2-2
clone_size: NA
d_call: NA

cdr3_nt: TGTGCCAGCAAACGACAGAGCACAGATACGCAGTATTTT
cdr3_aa: CASKRQSTDTQYF
v_call: TRBV28
j_call: TRBJ2-3
clone_size: few
d_call: NA

cdr3_nt: TGTGCCAGCAGGGGGGACAGGGACTTCTCTGGGGCCAACGTCCTGACTTTC
cdr3_aa: CASRGDRDFSGANVLTF
v_call: TRBV25-1
j_call: TRBJ2-6
clone_size: many
d_call: TRBD1

cdr3_nt: TGTGCCATCCGCTATGGCCAGGGGGACACTGAAGCTTTCTTT
cdr3_aa: CAIRYGQGDTEAFF
v_call: TRBV10-3
j_call: TRBJ1-1
clone_size: NA
d_call: TRBD1

cdr3_nt: TGTGCCAGCAGCGCGAGGGATCAGCCCCAGCATTTT
cdr3_aa: CASSARDQPQHF
v_call: TRBV28
j_call: TRBJ1-5
clone_size: NA
d_call: NA

cdr3_nt: TGTGCCAGCAGTTCTTCAGATAATGAAAAACTGTTTTTT
cdr3_aa: CASSSSDNEKLFF
v_call: TRBV28
j_call: TRBJ1-4
clone_size: few
d_call: NA

cdr3_nt: TGTGCCAGCTCACGGGGGGAAAATGAAAAACTGTTTTTT
cdr3_aa: CASSRGENEKLFF
v_call: TRBV18
j_call: TRBJ1-4
clone_size: once
d_call: NA

cdr3_nt: TGTGCCAGCCAACAATCGGGGTTTCGCACCGGGGAGCTGTTTTTT
cdr3_aa: CASQQSGFRTGELFF
v_call: TRBV28
j_call: TRBJ2-2
clone_size: NA
d_call: NA

cdr3_nt: TGTGCCAGCAGCCCGGAGGGGACAGGGATTGGCTATGGCTACACCTTC
cdr3_aa: CASSPEGTGIGYGYTF
v_call: TRBV9
j_call: TRBJ1-2
clone_size: NA
d_call: TRBD1

cdr3_nt: TGCGCCAGCAGCTTGACGGGTAGCACAGATACGCAGTATTTT
cdr3_aa: CASSLTGSTDTQYF
v_call: TRBV5-1
j_call: TRBJ2-3
clone_size: NA
d_call: NA

cdr3_nt: TGTGCCACCAGCAGAGTGGAGGGTTTAGGAGGCAATCAGCCCCAGCATTTT
cdr3_aa: CATSRVEGLGGNQPQHF
v_call: TRBV15
j_call: TRBJ1-5
clone_size: once
d_call: NA